Listed below are T cell receptor beta chains from one sample, sequenced in a study of blood T cell repertoires in COVID-19. Assay: immunoSEQ multiplex PCR; the TCRdb copy retains only in-frame clones and omits some. The sample has roughly 60,000 clones, 70% to 90% seen once. Sequences were obtained from peripheral blood. The receptors stem from a human donor in a cohort sampled during active COVID-19. Both conserved end residues are part of each CDR3. D genes are given only for firm matches. Expanded clones get a size class; other rows say once, few or many, or leave the size out.

abundance	v_gene	len	d_gene	j_gene	CDR3aa	CDR3nt
-	TRBV9	16	TRBD1	TRBJ2-1	CASSPPGGYGYNEQFF	TGTGCCAGCAGCCCGCCAGGGGGCTATGGCTACAATGAGCAGTTCTTC
once	TRBV4-2	18	TRBD2	TRBJ2-3	CASSQGHGGEGITDTQYF	TGTGCCAGCAGCCAGGGTCATGGGGGGGAGGGGATTACAGATACGCAGTATTTT
-	TRBV7-8	15	TRBD1	TRBJ2-7	CASTPRDRVDNEQYF	TGTGCCAGCACACCCCGGGACAGGGTAGACAACGAGCAGTACTTC
-	TRBV6-2/TRBV6-3	11	-	TRBJ2-1	CASSLYNEQFF	TGTGCCAGCAGTTTATACAATGAGCAGTTCTTC
-	TRBV2	16	TRBD1	TRBJ2-2	CASSGGTGFSLGELFF	TGTGCCAGCAGTGGCGGGACAGGGTTTAGTTTGGGGGAGCTGTTTTTT
-	TRBV11-2	15	-	TRBJ2-1	CASSRWADKLNEQFF	TGTGCCAGCAGTCGATGGGCGGACAAACTTAATGAGCAGTTCTTC
-	TRBV6-5	15	TRBD2	TRBJ2-3	CASSSTSGGTDTQYF	TGTGCCAGCAGTTCGACTAGCGGGGGTACAGATACGCAGTATTTT
-	TRBV10-2	12	-	TRBJ1-2	CASSETRYGYTF	TGCGCCAGCAGTGAGACGCGGTATGGCTACACCTTC
-	TRBV19	16	-	TRBJ2-7	CASSRPGQIGSYEQYF	TGTGCCAGTAGCCGCCCCGGACAGATAGGGTCCTACGAGCAGTACTTC
-	TRBV29-1	15	TRBD2	TRBJ2-3	CSVGQTSGGTDTQYF	TGCAGCGTTGGTCAGACTAGCGGAGGCACAGATACGCAGTATTTT
-	TRBV20-1	10	-	TRBJ2-1	CSPLVTEQFF	TGCAGTCCACTAGTTACTGAGCAGTTCTTC
-	TRBV14	13	-	TRBJ2-7	CASSPRYSYEQYF	TGTGCCAGCAGCCCCCGTTACTCCTACGAGCAGTACTTC
-	TRBV5-5	14	TRBD1	TRBJ2-5	CASSPVNRGETQYF	TGTGCCAGCAGCCCGGTAAACAGGGGGGAGACCCAGTACTTC
-	TRBV27	14	TRBD1	TRBJ2-7	CASSRGTGWDEQYF	TGTGCCAGCTCCAGAGGGACAGGGTGGGACGAGCAGTACTTC